Below, one T cell receptor beta chain is given with its context. RNA transcripts gave rise to amplified TCR beta CDR3 regions. The TCR CDR3 was amplified in a first-round RT-PCR using the HTBI primer set. Each CDR3 protein gets one entry after TCRdb re-called the multiplex PCR reads with MiXCR. The repertoire has 500,000 to 650,000 distinct CDR3 sequences, about 15% of them found once; the top ten carry around 14%. The data derive from a study of T cells in Graves' hyperthyroidism and ophthalmopathy. Losses at the gene ends were 5 bases for V and 4 bases for J; bases not matched to a gene: 16. Germline assignment: CDR1 SGHAT and CDR2 FQNNGV. The CDR3 has 18 amino acids. Graves' hyperthyroidism was deemed stable absent ophthalmopathy progression within 18 months. Those patients with uncontrolled infection, other autoimmune disease, pregnancy or lactation were excluded.

This chain connects TRBV11-2 to TRBJ2-1; the match to TRBD2 covers 8 bases. This sequence originates from a woman between 35 and 50 years old with Graves' hyperthyroidism. Source material: blood. As DNA, the CDR3 is TGTGCCAGCAGCCAAGGATCGGGAGGGCGGGAGACTTACAATGAGCAGTTCTTC. Protein sequence: CASSQGSGGRETYNEQFF.